The 10 T cell receptor beta chains presented below share a single source sample, sequenced in a study of T cell repertoires in cytomegalovirus infection. These receptors are not linked to any known antigen. TCRdb passed the reads through MiXCR, listing each CDR3 protein once. The sample has 50,000 or so distinct CDR3 sequences, roughly 20% seen once. Sequenced sample: PBMCs, sequenced either directly or after in vitro stimulation (not recorded which). These receptors were obtained from a human donor in good health (CMV status not recorded). Some clones in this sample may be carry-over from other donors' samples.

This sequence joins TRBV28 and TRBJ1-4, with D possibly TRBD1 on 6 matching bases. Germline V gene data show CDR1 as MDHEN and CDR2 as SYDVKM. This CDR3 comprises 16 residues. Deletions cut 4 bases from V and 0 bases from J, with 12 bases between. The CDR3 here is CASSSGQTATNEKLFF. CDR3 coding DNA: TGTGCCAGCAGTTCTGGACAGACTGCAACTAATGAAAAACTGTTTTTT.

This clonotype has only a few counts. CDR3 nucleotides: TGTGCCAGCAGCGGCTTGGCAGGCGCCAAGAGCGAGCAGTACTTC. Translation gives CASSGLAGAKSEQYF. V usage is TRBV2 and J usage is TRBJ2-7; unclear D gene. The CDR3 is 15 amino acids. V dropped 6 bases and J dropped 6 bases, with 21 bases sitting between them. The germline V gene has CDR1 SNHLY and CDR2 FYNNEI.

This clonotype was found many times. J is TRBJ1-2 and V is TRBV7-8, with D unclear. CDR1 and CDR2 from the germline V gene are SGHVS and FQNEAQ. CDR3 length: 13 amino acids. Trimming removed 5 bases from V and 4 bases from J, with 11 bases in between. The CDR3 is CASSVGGIYGYTF. CDR3 nucleotide sequence: TGTGCCAGCAGCGTTGGAGGTATCTATGGCTACACCTTC.

This clonotype occurred many times. The rearrangement uses TRBV12-3 or TRBV12-4 and TRBJ1-1, with D possibly matching TRBD1 (6 bases). V gave up 6 bases and J gave up 2 bases, with 16 bases separating them. The CDR3 spans 15 residues. CDR3 DNA: TGTGCCAGCAGCCGGACAGACAGCCTCAACACTGAAGCTTTCTTT. It yields the protein CASSRTDSLNTEAFF.

The gene calls are TRBV20-1 and TRBJ1-4; 12 nucleotides agree with TRBD1. V was pared by 3 bases and J by 11 bases, with 4 bases of the junction left unmatched. CDR1 DFQATT and CDR2 SNEGSKA come from the germline V gene (reference sequence). The CDR3 covers 13 residues. CDR3 protein: CSASSGQGAKLFF. In DNA form, the CDR3 reads TGCAGTGCTAGTTCGGGACAGGGGGCGAAACTGTTTTTT.

In this sample, this clonotype turned up a few times. This rearrangement joins TRBV2 to TRBJ2-3, with D unclear. The ends were cut back, 10 bases at V and 2 bases at J, with 13 bases in the middle. The CDR3 length is 13 residues. The germline V gene encodes CDR1 SNHLY and CDR2 FYNNEI. The CDR3 DNA is TGTGCCACCTGGGGTAGTCTCACAGATACGCAGTATTTT. It codes for CATWGSLTDTQYF.

The chain is built from TRBV6-5 and TRBJ1-2; 8 bases are a match to TRBD1. The V gene end was trimmed by 6 bases and the J gene end by 4 bases; junction bases not matched to a gene: 19. Germline V gene lookup returns CDR1 MNHEY and CDR2 SVGAGI. CDR3 length equals 18 residues. The CDR3 DNA reads as TGTGCCAGCAGCAGAGAGAGAGAGTCAGGGGGCTTCGTCTATGGCTACACCTTC. This translates into CASSRERESGGFVYGYTF.

This clonotype has ten or more counts. This chain uses TRBV7-2 with TRBJ2-3; 7 nucleotides agree with TRBD2. The germline CDR1 and CDR2 sequences are SGHTA and FQGNSA. V dropped 7 bases and J dropped 0; count of bases not matched to a gene: 4. There are 14 residues in the CDR3. CDR3 in amino acids: CASTRSGSTDTQYF. The CDR3 DNA follows: TGTGCCAGCACCCGTAGCGGGAGCACAGATACGCAGTATTTT. The variable domain in full, with the rest retrieved from reference TRBV7-2 and TRBJ2-3, is GAGVSQSPSNKVTEKGKDVELRCDPISGHTALYWYRQSLGQGLEFLIYFQGNSAPDKSGLPSDRFSAERTGGSVSTLTIQRTQQEDSAVYLCASTRSGSTDTQYFGPGTRLTVL.

This clonotype was observed many times. The chain employs TRBV7-2 and TRBJ1-5; 7 bases map to TRBD1. This CDR3 is built from 15 residues. The germline V gene encodes CDR1 SGHTA and CDR2 FQGNSA. Losses at the gene ends were 0 bases for V and 6 bases for J; bases not matched to a gene: 5. The CDR3 sequence: CASSLAGRGGQPQHF. CDR3 coding DNA: TGTGCCAGCAGCTTAGCGGGCAGGGGGGGTCAGCCCCAGCATTTT.

CDR3 bases: TGCAGCGTTGAAAACCCCACCGGACAGACTAACACTGAAGCTTTCTTT. Protein product: CSVENPTGQTNTEAFF. The chain joins TRBV29-1 to TRBJ1-1; D perhaps matches TRBD1 (6 bases). This CDR3 is built from 16 residues. The V and J ends lost 2 bases and 2 bases respectively, with 18 bases between them. CDR1 SQVTM and CDR2 ANQGSEA come from the germline V gene.